This is a list of T cell receptor beta chains from one sample in a study of PD-1 blockade in classical Hodgkin lymphoma. Assay: immunoSEQ multiplex PCR; the TCRdb copy retains only in-frame clones and omits some. The sample includes about 13,000 clones, around 80% of them seen just once. Sequencing was performed on peripheral blood mononuclear cells (PBMCs), taken at baseline. These receptors all come from a human donor with classical Hodgkin lymphoma. The CDR3 runs from the conserved cysteine through the conserved F or W. D genes are given only for firm matches. Clone size, where shown, is once, few, many, or a class for clones that have expanded.

abundance	v_gene	j_gene	d_gene	CDR3aa	CDR3nt
-	TRBV6-6	TRBJ2-3	TRBD2	CASSGGAPDTQYF	TGTGCCAGCTCGGGAGGGGCCCCAGATACGCAGTATTTT
-	TRBV4-2	TRBJ2-5	-	CASSHPSETQYF	TGTGCCAGCAGCCACCCGAGCGAGACCCAGTACTTC
-	TRBV7-9	TRBJ1-4	TRBD1	CASSLPGQMNEKLFF	TGTGCCAGCAGCTTACCGGGACAGATGAATGAAAAACTGTTTTTT
-	TRBV19	TRBJ2-6	TRBD1	CASSNDRAGANVLTF	TGTGCCAGTAGTAATGACAGGGCGGGGGCCAACGTCCTGACTTTC
-	TRBV28	TRBJ2-1	-	CASSLHDEQFF	TGTGCCAGCAGTTTACACGATGAGCAGTTCTTC
-	TRBV7-6	TRBJ2-7	-	CASSLAWSSGLQPYEQYF	TGTGCCAGCAGCTTAGCATGGTCTTCAGGGTTGCAACCCTACGAGCAGTACTTC
-	TRBV18	TRBJ2-7	TRBD1	CASSPISGQGHYEQYF	TGTGCCAGCTCACCAATCAGCGGACAGGGACACTACGAGCAGTACTTC
-	TRBV6-1	TRBJ1-1	-	CASSEALDLTAGNTEAFF	TGTGCCAGCAGTGAAGCGCTCGATCTGACGGCGGGGAACACTGAAGCTTTCTTT
few	TRBV7-9	TRBJ1-1	-	CASRHWGGTEAFF	TGTGCCAGCAGGCATTGGGGGGGCACTGAAGCTTTCTTT
medium-sized	TRBV4-1	TRBJ1-6	-	CASSQDPGLNYNSPLHF	TGCGCCAGCAGCCAAGATCCGGGACTGAACTATAATTCACCCCTCCACTTT
-	TRBV19	TRBJ1-1	-	CASGGYTEAFF	TGTGCCAGTGGAGGGTACACTGAAGCTTTCTTT
-	TRBV15	TRBJ1-4	-	CATSRVGGSAEKLFF	TGTGCCACCAGCAGAGTGGGAGGTAGTGCGGAAAAACTGTTTTTT
-	TRBV6-6	TRBJ2-7	TRBD2	CASRTIAGLSYEQYF	TGTGCCAGCAGGACGATAGCGGGCCTCTCCTACGAGCAGTACTTC
-	TRBV2	TRBJ1-2	-	CASSGYGFYGYTF	TGTGCCAGCAGTGGTTACGGTTTTTATGGCTACACCTTC
once	TRBV7-2	TRBJ2-7	TRBD1	CASSSNRGEQYF	TGTGCCAGCAGCTCTAACAGGGGCGAGCAGTACTTC
-	TRBV7-2	TRBJ1-2	-	CASSLVGRQILTNYGYTF	TGTGCCAGCAGCTTAGTGGGCCGCCAGATACTGACTAACTATGGCTACACCTTC
-	TRBV19	TRBJ2-5	TRBD1	CASRRDSQETQYF	TGTGCCAGTAGACGGGACAGCCAAGAGACCCAGTACTTC
-	TRBV15	TRBJ1-2	-	CATSREGGANYGYTF	TGTGCCACCAGCAGAGAGGGGGGAGCGAACTATGGCTACACCTTC
-	TRBV10-1	TRBJ2-7	-	CASSEGSWTYEQYF	TGCGCCAGCAGTGAAGGCTCCTGGACCTACGAGCAGTACTTC
few	TRBV4-2	TRBJ1-4	-	CASSGEQGSTSNEKLFF	TGTGCCAGCAGCGGAGAACAGGGAAGTACGTCTAATGAAAAACTGTTTTTT
-	TRBV5-4	TRBJ1-5	-	CASSNLGSNQPQHF	TGTGCCAGCTCAAATCTGGGAAGCAATCAGCCCCAGCATTTT
once	TRBV4-1	TRBJ2-1	TRBD2	CASSWGWEGYNEQFF	TGCGCCAGCAGCTGGGGGTGGGAGGGATACAATGAGCAGTTCTTC
-	TRBV18	TRBJ2-1	TRBD1	CASSPSQGSYNEQFF	TGTGCCAGCTCACCGTCACAGGGGTCCTACAATGAGCAGTTCTTC
few	TRBV5-1	TRBJ1-2	-	CASSPSRTAAYGYTF	TGCGCCAGCAGCCCGTCACGGACCGCTGCCTATGGCTACACCTTC
-	TRBV2	TRBJ1-2	TRBD1	CASSYGQGDYGYTF	TGTGCCAGCAGCTACGGACAGGGGGACTATGGCTACACCTTC
once	TRBV7-9	TRBJ1-2	TRBD1	CASSSRQGSSGYTF	TGTGCCAGCAGCTCTAGACAGGGATCTAGTGGCTACACCTTC
-	TRBV6-6	TRBJ2-7	TRBD2	CASGTSESYEQYF	TGTGCCAGCGGGACTAGTGAATCCTACGAGCAGTACTTC
-	TRBV11-1	TRBJ1-6	-	CASSLGGVWTSPLHF	TGTGCCAGCAGCTTAGGGGGAGTGTGGACTTCACCCCTCCACTTT
-	TRBV27	TRBJ2-4	-	CASSLQQKGNIQYF	TGTGCCAGCAGTTTACAACAGAAAGGAAACATTCAGTACTTC
-	TRBV11-3	TRBJ1-6	TRBD1	CASSFNRGSPLHF	TGTGCCAGCAGCTTCAACAGGGGGTCACCCCTCCACTTT
-	TRBV5-6	TRBJ2-5	TRBD1	CASSFLGQGAFETQYF	TGTGCCAGCAGCTTTCTGGGGCAGGGGGCCTTTGAGACCCAGTACTTC
once	TRBV27	TRBJ2-6	TRBD1	CASSSGTGASGANVLTF	TGTGCCAGCAGTTCAGGGACAGGGGCCTCTGGGGCCAACGTCCTGACTTTC
-	TRBV18	TRBJ2-2	TRBD2	CASSPVRALLAGATGELFF	TGTGCCAGCTCACCGGTGAGAGCCTTACTAGCGGGAGCCACCGGGGAGCTGTTTTTT
-	TRBV2	TRBJ2-1	-	CAVPGRPRTEQFF	TGTGCCGTGCCGGGACGACCCCGAACTGAGCAGTTCTTC
-	TRBV18	TRBJ2-7	TRBD2	CASSSRTSDYEQYF	TGTGCCAGCTCATCTCGGACTAGCGACTACGAGCAGTACTTC
-	TRBV2	TRBJ1-2	-	CASWRQANYGYTF	TGTGCCAGCTGGCGGCAGGCAAACTATGGCTACACCTTC
-	TRBV2	TRBJ2-4	TRBD1	CATSTFPGQGIVDAKNIQYF	TGTGCCACCTCCACCTTCCCGGGACAGGGGATAGTTGATGCCAAAAACATTCAGTACTTC
-	TRBV2	TRBJ1-6	-	CASSVGVSYNSPLHF	TGTGCCAGCAGTGTGGGGGTTTCCTATAATTCACCCCTCCACTTT
-	TRBV5-4	TRBJ2-7	-	CASSLAGAAEQYF	TGTGCCAGCAGCTTGGCCGGGGCCGCCGAGCAGTACTTC
-	TRBV6-5	TRBJ2-1	TRBD2	CASSIGGDNEQFF	TGTGCCAGCAGTATCGGGGGGGACAATGAGCAGTTCTTC
-	TRBV6-6	TRBJ1-6	-	CASSLRGPALDSPLHF	TGTGCCAGCAGTCTACGAGGGCCAGCGCTCGATTCACCCCTCCACTTT
-	TRBV7-8	TRBJ1-3	-	CASSLGLSSGNTIYF	TGTGCCAGCAGCTTAGGACTATCCTCTGGAAACACCATATATTTT
-	TRBV6-1	TRBJ1-6	TRBD1	CASSSDRGLSPLHF	TGTGCCAGCAGTTCGGACAGGGGGCTATCACCCCTCCACTTT